This TCR beta chain was retrieved from a study of ipilimumab plus nivolumab after autologous stem cell transplantation. Checkpoint therapy with ipilimumab 1 mg/kg began 14 to 28 days after transplant. The CDR3 has 11 amino acids. With 3 bases removed from V and 6 bases from J, the gap between germline ends came to 4 bases. The V gene's germline CDR1 is KGHSH and CDR2 LQKENI. The method was immunoSEQ multiplex PCR; TCRdb's version includes in-frame clones alone and lacks a portion of them. The data show 15,000 or so clones, 75% to 85% seen once. The chain is built from TRBV18 and TRBJ2-3, with D unclear. This specimen was PBMCs, taken in a trial of ipilimumab plus nivolumab as post-transplant consolidation. The receptor was derived from a male donor with diffuse large B-cell lymphoma. The CDR3: CASSPEDTQYF. DNA for the CDR3: TGTGCCAGCTCACCGGAGGATACGCAGTATTTT.